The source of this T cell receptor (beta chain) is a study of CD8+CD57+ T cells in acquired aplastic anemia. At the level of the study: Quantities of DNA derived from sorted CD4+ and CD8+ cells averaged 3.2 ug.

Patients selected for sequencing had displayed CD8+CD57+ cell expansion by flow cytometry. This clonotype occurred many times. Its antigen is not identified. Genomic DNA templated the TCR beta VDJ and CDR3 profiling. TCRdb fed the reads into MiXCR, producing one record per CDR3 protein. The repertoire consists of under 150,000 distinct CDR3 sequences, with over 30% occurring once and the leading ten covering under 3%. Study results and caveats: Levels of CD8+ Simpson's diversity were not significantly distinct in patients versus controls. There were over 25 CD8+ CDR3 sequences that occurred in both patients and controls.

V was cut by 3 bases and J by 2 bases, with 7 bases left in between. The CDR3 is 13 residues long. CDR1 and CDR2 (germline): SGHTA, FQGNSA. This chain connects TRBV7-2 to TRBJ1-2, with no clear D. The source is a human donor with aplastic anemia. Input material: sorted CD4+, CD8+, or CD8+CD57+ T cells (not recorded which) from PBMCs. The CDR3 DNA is TGTGCCAGCAGCTTTTGGCAGAACTATGGCTACACCTTC. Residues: CASSFWQNYGYTF.